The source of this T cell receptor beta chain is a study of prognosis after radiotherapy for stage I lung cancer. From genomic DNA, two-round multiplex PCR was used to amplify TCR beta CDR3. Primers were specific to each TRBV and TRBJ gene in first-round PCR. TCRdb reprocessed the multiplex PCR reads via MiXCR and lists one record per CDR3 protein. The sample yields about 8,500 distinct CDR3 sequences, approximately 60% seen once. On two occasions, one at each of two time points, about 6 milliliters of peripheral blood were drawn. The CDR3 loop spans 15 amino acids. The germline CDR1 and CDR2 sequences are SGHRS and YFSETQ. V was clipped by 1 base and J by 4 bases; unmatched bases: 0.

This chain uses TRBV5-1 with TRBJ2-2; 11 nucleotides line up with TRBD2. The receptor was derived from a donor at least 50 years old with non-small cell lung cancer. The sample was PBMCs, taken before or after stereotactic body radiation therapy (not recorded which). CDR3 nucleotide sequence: TGCGCCAGCAGCTTGACTAGCGGGGGCACCGGGGAGCTGTTTTTT. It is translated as CASSLTSGGTGELFF.